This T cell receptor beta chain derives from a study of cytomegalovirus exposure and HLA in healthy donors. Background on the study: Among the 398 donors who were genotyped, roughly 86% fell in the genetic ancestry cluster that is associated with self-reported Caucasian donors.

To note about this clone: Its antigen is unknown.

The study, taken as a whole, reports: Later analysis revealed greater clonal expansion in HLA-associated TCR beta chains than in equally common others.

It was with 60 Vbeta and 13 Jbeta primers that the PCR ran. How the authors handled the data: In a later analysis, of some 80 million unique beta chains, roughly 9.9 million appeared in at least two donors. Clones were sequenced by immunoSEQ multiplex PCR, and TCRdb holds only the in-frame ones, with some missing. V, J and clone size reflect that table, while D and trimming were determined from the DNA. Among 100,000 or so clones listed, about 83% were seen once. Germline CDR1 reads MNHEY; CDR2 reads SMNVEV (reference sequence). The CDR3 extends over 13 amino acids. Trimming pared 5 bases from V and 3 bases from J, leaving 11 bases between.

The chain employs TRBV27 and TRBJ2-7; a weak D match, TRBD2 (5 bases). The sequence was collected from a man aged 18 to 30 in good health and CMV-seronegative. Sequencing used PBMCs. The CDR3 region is CASSQRDVYEQYF. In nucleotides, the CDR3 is TGTGCCAGCAGTCAACGGGATGTCTACGAGCAGTACTTC.